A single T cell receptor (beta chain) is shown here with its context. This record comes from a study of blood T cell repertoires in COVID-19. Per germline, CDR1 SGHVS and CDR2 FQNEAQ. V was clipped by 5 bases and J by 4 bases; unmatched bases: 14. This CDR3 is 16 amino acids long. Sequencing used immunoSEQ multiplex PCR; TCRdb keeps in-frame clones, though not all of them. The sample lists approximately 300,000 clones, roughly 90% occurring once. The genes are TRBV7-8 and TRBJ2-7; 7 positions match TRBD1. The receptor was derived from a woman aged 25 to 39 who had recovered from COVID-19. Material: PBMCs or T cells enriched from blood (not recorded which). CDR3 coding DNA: TGTGCCAGCAGCCGATTCGCGGGCAGGGGGAATTACGAGCAGTACTTC. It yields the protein CASSRFAGRGNYEQYF. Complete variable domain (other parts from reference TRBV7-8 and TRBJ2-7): GAGVSQSPRYKVAKRGQDVALRCDPISGHVSLFWYQQALGQGPEFLTYFQNEAQLDKSGLPSDRFFAERPEGSVSTLKIQRTQQEDSAVYLCASSRFAGRGNYEQYFGPGTRLTVT.